The 24 T cell receptor beta chains reported below all come from one sample, sequenced in a study of beta chain features in type 1 diabetes. Since all of the isolated RNA was reverse transcribed, expressed TCRB transcripts were what got sequenced. Assay used: immunoSEQ multiplex PCR; TCRdb lists only in-frame clones, some missing. Seen here are some 270,000 clones, roughly 15% observed once, and the top ten hold 0.026%. The sequenced sample consisted of naive CD4+ T cells from blood. The source of these receptors is a woman aged 35 to 49 in good health.

This clone was detected a few times. The chain recombines TRBV7-9 with TRBJ2-2, with 7 bases lining up with TRBD2. This CDR3 region has 14 residues. Germline CDR1 and CDR2: SEHNR and FQNEAQ (reference sequence). Unmatched junction bases numbered 4, after V lost 0 bases and J lost 9 bases. Here the CDR3 reads CASSLAGTIRELFF. CDR3 nucleotides: TGTGCCAGCAGCTTAGCCGGGACTATACGGGAGCTGTTTTTT.

The chain couples TRBV18 to TRBJ1-5, with TRBD1 matching over 8 bases. Germline CDR1 KGHSH, CDR2 LQKENI. Trimming removed 3 bases from V and 2 bases from J; junction bases left unmatched: 6. This CDR3 comprises 16 residues. CDR3 nucleotide sequence: TGTGCCAGCTCACCTCAGGGGGCGGGGGGCAATCAGCCCCAGCATTTT. Its translation is CASSPQGAGGNQPQHF. The full variable domain, rest sourced from reference TRBV18 and TRBJ1-5, is NAGVMQNPRHLVRRRGQEARLRCSPMKGHSHVYWYRQLPEEGLKFMVYLQKENIIDESGMPKERFSAEFPKEGPSILRIQQVVRGDSAAYFCASSPQGAGGNQPQHFGDGTRLSIL.

Details on this clone: Other DNA sequences in this sample translate to the same CDR3. The chain carries TRBV15 and TRBJ2-5, with TRBD2 as a possible D gene (5 bases). The V end lost 0 bases, the J end lost 1 base, and 6 bases lay between the germline ends. The CDR3 is 14 residues long. Germline lookup yields CDR1 LNHNV and CDR2 YYDKDF (reference sequence). The CDR3 region has the DNA TGTGCCACCAGCAGAGATCGGGGCCAAGAGACCCAGTACTTC. The encoded protein is CATSRDRGQETQYF.

The table lists this clone with many counts. This sequence joins TRBV7-2 and TRBJ2-2; a weak D match, TRBD1 (6 bases). CDR1 and CDR2 (germline): SGHTA, FQGNSA. The CDR3 covers 14 residues. Deletions cut 5 bases from V and 3 bases from J, with 10 bases between. Here the CDR3 DNA reads TGTGCCAGCAGCCGGGACATCGACACCGGGGAGCTGTTTTTT. This codes for CASSRDIDTGELFF.

J is TRBJ2-7 and V is TRBV7-6; 9 bases agree with TRBD2. CDR1 is SGHVS, CDR2 FNYEAQ, per germline. This CDR3 spans 17 amino acids. Trimming at V came to 4 bases and at J to 3 bases, leaving 13 bases not matched to a gene. The CDR3 loop reads CASSSTPAARGGYEQYF. CDR3 DNA sequence: TGTGCCAGCAGCTCTACCCCGGCGGCGCGGGGGGGCTACGAGCAGTACTTC.

This clone was detected many times. The V and J genes are TRBV29-1 and TRBJ1-2; D is ambiguous. CDR3 size: 12 residues. Trimming removed 5 bases from V and 3 bases from J, with 10 bases in between. Germline lookup yields CDR1 SQVTM and CDR2 ANQGSEA. The CDR3 loop reads CSVPWPDYGYTF. The CDR3 nucleotides read TGCAGCGTTCCGTGGCCCGACTATGGCTACACCTTC. Together with reference TRBV29-1 and TRBJ1-2, the CDR3 gives the full variable domain: SAVISQKPSRDICQRGTSLTIQCQVDSQVTMMFWYRQQPGQSLTLIATANQGSEATYESGFVIDKFPISRPNLTFSTLTVSNMSPEDSSIYLCSVPWPDYGYTFGSGTRLTVV.

This clone was recorded a few times. The chain joins TRBV7-9 to TRBJ2-5, with a tentative D call TRBD1 (5 bases). The CDR3 runs to 17 residues. The V end lost 3 bases, the J end lost 0 bases, and 17 bases lay between the germline ends. From germline, CDR1 is SEHNR and CDR2 FQNEAQ (reference sequence). CDR3 bases: TGTGCCAGCAGCTTCCCCCTTAAACAGGCGTACCAAGAGACCCAGTACTTC. This sequence encodes CASSFPLKQAYQETQYF.

The chain is built from TRBV7-6 and TRBJ2-2; possible D gene TRBD1, 5 bases. CDR3 length: 21 amino acids. V shed 3 bases and J shed 0 bases, with 26 bases lying between them. The germline CDR1 and CDR2 sequences are SGHVS and FNYEAQ. CDR3 sequence reads: CASSFSGRVDRILPNTGELFF. The CDR3 bases are TGTGCCAGCAGCTTTAGTGGCAGGGTCGATCGGATTCTCCCGAACACCGGGGAGCTGTTTTTT.

This clone was observed many times. The chain recombines TRBV2 with TRBJ2-3, with D uncertain. Germline CDR1 is SNHLY and CDR2 is FYNNEI. The CDR3 length is 12 residues. V lost 1 base to trimming and J lost 6 bases, with 5 bases between them. CDR3 region: CASSEGADTQYF. As DNA, the CDR3 is TGTGCCAGCAGTGAAGGGGCCGATACGCAGTATTTT.

This clone was found a few times. The chain has TRBV10-1 and TRBJ2-5, with D possibly TRBD2 on 6 matching bases. V shed 2 bases and J shed 5 bases, with 12 bases lying between them. CDR3 length: 14 amino acids. Germline-derived CDR1 and CDR2 are WNHNN and SYGVQD (reference sequence). The CDR3 protein is CASSEGGKEETQYF. The CDR3 DNA is TGCGCCAGCAGTGAGGGAGGGAAGGAGGAGACCCAGTACTTC.

The genes are TRBV2 and TRBJ1-5; possible D gene TRBD1, 6 bases. Trimming shortened V by 6 bases and J by 3 bases, and 15 bases separated the two germline ends. Per germline, CDR1 SNHLY and CDR2 FYNNEI. The CDR3 spans 15 residues. In DNA, the CDR3 is TGTGCCAGCAGAGAGCGCCGGGACACCAATCAGCCCCAGCATTTT. It yields the protein CASRERRDTNQPQHF.

The CDR3 protein is CASSPRGRPVGYGYTF. The CDR3 nucleotides read TGTGCCAGCAGCCCCCGGGGGAGGCCGGTAGGCTATGGCTACACCTTC. The rearrangement links TRBV7-9 to TRBJ1-2; TRBD1 might be the D (5 bases). Germline CDR1 and CDR2: SEHNR and FQNEAQ (reference sequence). V was trimmed by 5 bases and J by 4 bases, leaving 20 bases between them. The CDR3 loop spans 16 amino acids.

This clone was observed a few times. V gene TRBV4-2 combines with J gene TRBJ2-3; 8 nucleotides match TRBD2. In germline, CDR1 is LGHNA, CDR2 YNFKEQ. The junction had 10 bases not matched to a gene; V was cut back by 4 bases and J by 1 base. The CDR3 has 17 amino acids. CDR3 DNA: TGTGCCAGCAGCCGACCTCTAGCGGGTGGACGCACAGATACGCAGTATTTT. It yields the protein CASSRPLAGGRTDTQYF.

This clone was counted only a few times. The chain has TRBV7-9 and TRBJ2-5, with D possibly being TRBD1 (5 bases). The CDR3 runs to 12 residues. Germline CDR1 is SEHNR and CDR2 is FQNEAQ (reference sequence). Trimming pared 5 bases from V and 2 bases from J, leaving 6 bases between. CDR3: CASSTGQETQYF. Written as DNA, the CDR3 is TGTGCCAGCAGCACAGGTCAAGAGACCCAGTACTTC.

This clone was seen more than once but under ten times. The V and J genes are TRBV5-8 and TRBJ2-7, with D possibly TRBD1 on 5 matching bases. Between the trimmed V and J ends, which lost 7 bases and 3 bases, there was a span of 17 bases. CDR3 size: 14 residues. Per the germline V gene, CDR1 is SGHTS and CDR2 is YDEGEE. The CDR3 spells CASRPRQINYEQYF. CDR3 nucleotides: TGTGCCAGCCGACCGAGACAGATCAACTACGAGCAGTACTTC.

The genes are TRBV5-1 and TRBJ2-3; possibly TRBD2 for D (6 bases). The CDR3 spans 15 residues. The germline V and J ends were trimmed by 1 base and 2 bases, with 11 bases remaining between them. Germline V gene lookup returns CDR1 SGHRS and CDR2 YFSETQ. In DNA form, the CDR3 reads TGCGCCAGCAGCTTGCCCGGGGGACTCACAGATACGCAGTATTTT. Translated: CASSLPGGLTDTQYF.

J is TRBJ2-3 and V is TRBV10-2; D is possibly TRBD2 (5 bases). The CDR3 is 13 amino acids. V lost 6 bases, J lost 1 base, and 8 bases lay in between. Germline CDR1 and CDR2: WSHSY and SAAADI. For the CDR3, the DNA is TGCGCCAGCAGACTCGGGGGCACAGATACGCAGTATTTT. Its translation: CASRLGGTDTQYF.

The table lists this clone with a few counts. This chain links TRBV2 with TRBJ1-5; the match to TRBD1 covers 9 bases. The germline V gene has CDR1 SNHLY and CDR2 FYNNEI. This CDR3 is built from 15 residues. J was trimmed by 5 bases and V by 2 bases; bases with no gene match: 4. CDR3 region: CASSEQQGADQPQHF. The CDR3 DNA reads TGTGCCAGCAGTGAACAACAGGGGGCGGATCAGCCCCAGCATTTT.

This chain connects TRBV5-1 to TRBJ2-3; 7 bases align to TRBD2. The CDR3 is 16 amino acids. With 4 bases clipped from V and 0 bases from J, the junction kept 8 bases outside the gene matches. The germline V gene has CDR1 SGHRS and CDR2 YFSETQ. CDR3 DNA: TGCGCCAGCAGCGAGCGGGGCACCCCTAGCACAGATACGCAGTATTTT. Translated: CASSERGTPSTDTQYF.

This clone was seen a few times. This sequence joins TRBV6-5 and TRBJ2-3; 7 nucleotides align to TRBD1. Germline CDR1 MNHEY, CDR2 SVGAGI. V lost 6 bases to trimming and J lost 7 bases; unmatched junction nucleotides: 1. The CDR3 length is 11 residues. The CDR3 region is CASRQGNTQYF. The DNA of the CDR3 is TGTGCCAGCAGACAGGGGAATACGCAGTATTTT.

V is TRBV5-4 and J is TRBJ2-5; D unclear. CDR1 SGHNT and CDR2 YYREEE come from the germline V gene (reference sequence). Trimming took 5 bases from V and 4 from J, leaving 18 bases between them. This CDR3 is built from 15 residues. In DNA form, the CDR3 reads TGTGCCAGCAGGAGAGGAGTGGTAATTGGAGAGACCCAGTACTTC. This translates into CASRRGVVIGETQYF. Looking up the rest from reference TRBV5-4 and TRBJ2-5 gives the full variable domain: ETGVTQSPTHLIKTRGQQVTLRCSSQSGHNTVSWYQQALGQGPQFIFQYYREEENGRGNFPPRFSGLQFPNYSSELNVNALELDDSALYLCASRRGVVIGETQYFGPGTRLLVL.

The chain has TRBV7-2 and TRBJ2-5; D uncertain. Trimming cost V 1 base and J 3 bases, with 6 bases left between them. The CDR3 runs 13 residues. The germline CDR1 and CDR2 sequences are SGHTA and FQGNSA. The chain's CDR3 is CASSLGAEETQYF. CDR3 bases: TGTGCCAGCAGCTTAGGGGCCGAAGAGACCCAGTACTTC.

This clone was detected a few times. This chain connects TRBV19 to TRBJ2-5; tentatively, D is TRBD1 (6 bases). The V gene's germline CDR1 is LNHDA and CDR2 SQIVND (reference sequence). The V gene lost 5 bases and the J gene lost 7 bases, with 11 bases spanning the gap. The CDR3 covers 12 residues. This chain's CDR3 is CASSGRGWTQYF. The CDR3 DNA is TGTGCCAGTAGTGGCAGGGGATGGACCCAGTACTTC.

The J gene is TRBJ2-5, the V gene TRBV29-1, with TRBD1 identical over 8 bases. Germline V gene sequence: CDR1 SQVTM, CDR2 ANQGSEA. J lost 6 bases, V lost 8 bases, and 5 bases had no gene match. This CDR3 has 11 amino acids. CDR3 amino acids: CSYRGIKTQYF. The CDR3 DNA reads TGCAGCTACAGGGGGATCAAGACCCAGTACTTC.